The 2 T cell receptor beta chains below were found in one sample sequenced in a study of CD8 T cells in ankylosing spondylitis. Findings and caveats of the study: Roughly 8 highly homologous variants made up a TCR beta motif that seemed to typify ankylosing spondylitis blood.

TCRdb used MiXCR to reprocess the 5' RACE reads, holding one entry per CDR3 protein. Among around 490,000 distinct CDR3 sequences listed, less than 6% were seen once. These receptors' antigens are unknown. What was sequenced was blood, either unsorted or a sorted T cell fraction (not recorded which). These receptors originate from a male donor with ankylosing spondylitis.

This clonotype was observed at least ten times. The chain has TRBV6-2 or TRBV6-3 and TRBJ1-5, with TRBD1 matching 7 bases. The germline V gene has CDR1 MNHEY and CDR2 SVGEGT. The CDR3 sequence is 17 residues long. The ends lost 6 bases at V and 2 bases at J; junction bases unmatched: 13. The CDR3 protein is CASSRPPDRVGNQPQHF. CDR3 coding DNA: TGTGCCAGCAGCCGCCCCCCAGACAGGGTTGGCAATCAGCCCCAGCATTTT.

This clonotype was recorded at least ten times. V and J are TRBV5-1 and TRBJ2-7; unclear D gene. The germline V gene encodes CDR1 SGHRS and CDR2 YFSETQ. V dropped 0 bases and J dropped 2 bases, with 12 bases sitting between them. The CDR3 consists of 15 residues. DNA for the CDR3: TGCGCCAGCAGCTTGGAACCAAGACTTACCTACGAGCAGTACTTC. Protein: CASSLEPRLTYEQYF.